The entry that follows covers one TCR beta chain sequence. This record belongs to a study of T cells in Graves' hyperthyroidism and ophthalmopathy. Authors of the study amplified TCR beta CDR3 regions from RNA transcripts. During a first-round RT-PCR of the TCR CDR3, the HTBI primer set was used. Using its own MiXCR run on the multiplex PCR reads, TCRdb lists one record per CDR3 protein. This sample has fewer than 550,000 distinct CDR3 sequences, with less than 25% found just once. Germline assignment: CDR1 MNHNS and CDR2 SASEGT. The V end was cut by 2 bases, the J end by 1 base, with 6 bases between. The CDR3 extends over 13 amino acids.

The receptor comes from a woman aged 25-40 years with Graves' ophthalmopathy. Sequencing used blood. The chain combines TRBV6-1 with TRBJ2-7, with D uncertain. CDR3 DNA sequence: TGTGCCAGCAGTGAACAACAGTCCTACGAGCAGTACTTC. This translates into CASSEQQSYEQYF.